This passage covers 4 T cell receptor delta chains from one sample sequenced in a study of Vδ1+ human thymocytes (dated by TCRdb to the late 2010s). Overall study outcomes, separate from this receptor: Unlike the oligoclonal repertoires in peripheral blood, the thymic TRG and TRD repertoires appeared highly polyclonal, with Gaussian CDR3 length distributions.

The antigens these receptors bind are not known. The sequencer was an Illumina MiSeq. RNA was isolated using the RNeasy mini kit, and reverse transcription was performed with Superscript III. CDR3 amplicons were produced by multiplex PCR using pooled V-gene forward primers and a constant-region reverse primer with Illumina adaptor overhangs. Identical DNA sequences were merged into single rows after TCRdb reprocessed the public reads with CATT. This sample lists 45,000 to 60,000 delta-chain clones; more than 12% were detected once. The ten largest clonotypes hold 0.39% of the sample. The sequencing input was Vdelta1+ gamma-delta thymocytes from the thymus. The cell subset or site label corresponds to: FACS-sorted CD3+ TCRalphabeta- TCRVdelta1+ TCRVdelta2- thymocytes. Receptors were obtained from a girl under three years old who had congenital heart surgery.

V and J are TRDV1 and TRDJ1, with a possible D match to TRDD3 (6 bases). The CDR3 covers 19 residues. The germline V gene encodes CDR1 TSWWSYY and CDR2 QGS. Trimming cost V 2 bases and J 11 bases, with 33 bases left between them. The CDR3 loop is CALGELMAPRVGDPPRLIF. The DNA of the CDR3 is TGTGCTCTTGGGGAATTGATGGCCCCCCGAGTTGGGGATCCCCCGAGGCTCATCTTT.

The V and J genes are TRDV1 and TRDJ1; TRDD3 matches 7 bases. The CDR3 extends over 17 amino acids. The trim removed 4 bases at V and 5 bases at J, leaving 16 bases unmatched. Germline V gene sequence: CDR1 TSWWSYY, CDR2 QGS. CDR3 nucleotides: TGTGCTCTTGGGGTTACTACAGACTGGGGAATAGAAGATAAACTCATCTTT. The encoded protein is CALGVTTDWGIEDKLIF.

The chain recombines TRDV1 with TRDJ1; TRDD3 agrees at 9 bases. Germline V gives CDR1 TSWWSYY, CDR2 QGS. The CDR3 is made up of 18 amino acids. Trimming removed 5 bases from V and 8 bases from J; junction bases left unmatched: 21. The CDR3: CALGTKTALGDAQRKLIF. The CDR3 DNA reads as TGTGCTCTTGGGACGAAAACAGCCCTGGGGGATGCCCAAAGGAAACTCATCTTT.

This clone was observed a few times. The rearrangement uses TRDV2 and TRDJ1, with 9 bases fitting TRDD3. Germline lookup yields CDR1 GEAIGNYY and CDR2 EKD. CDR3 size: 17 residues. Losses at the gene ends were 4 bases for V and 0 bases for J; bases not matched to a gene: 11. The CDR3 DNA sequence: TGTGCCTGTGATGGGCTACTGGGGGACCCGTACACCGATAAACTCATCTTT. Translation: CACDGLLGDPYTDKLIF.